The source of this T cell receptor (beta chain) is a study of cytotoxic CD8 clonotypes in ibrutinib-treated CLL. A note on this clone: The antigen remains unidentified.

Broader study findings: Public clonotypes, rarely seen, contracted or held steady on treatment.

V lost 5 bases and J lost 3, with 14 bases in between. Germline V CDR1 and CDR2: SEHNR, FQNEAQ (reference sequence). The CDR3 is 15 amino acids. Depth targeted 1 in 200,000 to 1 in 1 million T cells, averaging about 9.2x coverage per clonotype. Libraries were prepared by immunoSEQ multiplex PCR; TCRdb keeps only in-frame clonotypes and omits some of them. The data contain some 130,000 clones, about 70% of them singletons. The sample was PBMCs, taken after 24 months of ibrutinib treatment. The receptor was isolated from a human donor with chronic lymphocytic leukemia. The V and J genes are TRBV7-9 and TRBJ2-1, with D perhaps given as TRBD1 or TRBD2 (6 bases each). The CDR3 sequence: CASSPEGGIYNEQFF. The CDR3 nucleotides are TGTGCCAGCAGCCCCGAAGGGGGGATCTACAATGAGCAGTTCTTC.